This T cell receptor beta chain was retrieved from a study of T cell responses to AZD1222 COVID-19 vaccine. Study-wide results and caveats: There were mostly white British donors and more females than males, and clonal diversity was possibly underestimated. Two AZD1222 administrations were followed by greater Spike-specific TCR breadth and depth.

With respect to this clone: Its antigen is not known.

The CDR3 sequence is 16 residues long. Losses at the gene ends were 3 bases for V and 3 bases for J; bases not matched to a gene: 9. From germline, CDR1 is SGHRS and CDR2 YFSETQ. TCRdb's table, derived via immunoSEQ multiplex PCR, lists solely in-frame clones and lacks some. This sample's clone table lists around 150,000 clones. Sequencing was carried out using peripheral blood. The chain is built from TRBV5-1 and TRBJ2-1, with 7 bases lining up with TRBD1. This TCR was recovered from an adult in good health. CDR3 nucleotides: TGCGCCAGCAGCTACACAGGGGCGGCGGTCTACAATGAGCAGTTCTTC. As protein: CASSYTGAAVYNEQFF.